Listed below are T cell receptor beta chains from one sample, sequenced in a study of cytotoxic CD8 clonotypes in ibrutinib-treated CLL. Here immunoSEQ multiplex PCR was the method, and the copy in TCRdb shows in-frame clones only, minus some. The profile shows 190,000 or so clones, about 72% of them singletons. The sample consisted of PBMCs, taken after 24 months of ibrutinib treatment. The receptors derive from a human donor with chronic lymphocytic leukemia. Both conserved end residues are part of each CDR3. The D gene is left open where the match is weak. Only part of the rows carry a size: once, few, many, or a class if the clone is expanded.

clone_size | d_call | j_call | v_call | cdr3_aa | cdr3_nt
NA | NA | TRBJ1-5 | TRBV19 | CATSAQEPYQPQHF | TGTGCCACATCAGCGCAGGAACCCTATCAGCCCCAGCATTTT
NA | NA | TRBJ2-5 | TRBV7-8 | CASSLFGTGETQYF | TGTGCCAGCAGCTTGTTTGGGACCGGGGAGACCCAGTACTTC
once | TRBD2 | TRBJ2-1 | TRBV4-2 | CASSHIAGNEQFF | TGTGCCAGCAGTCATATAGCGGGCAATGAGCAGTTCTTC
few | TRBD1 | TRBJ1-2 | TRBV29-1 | CSVEPGQGVGGYTF | TGCAGCGTTGAACCCGGACAGGGTGTGGGGGGCTACACCTTC
NA | TRBD1 | TRBJ2-7 | TRBV11-3 | CASSTGTGAPYEQYF | TGTGCCAGCAGCACCGGGACAGGGGCCCCCTACGAGCAGTACTTC
once | NA | TRBJ1-1 | TRBV7-2 | CASSLVGQSGTEAFF | TGTGCCAGCAGCTTAGTTGGGCAGTCAGGCACTGAAGCTTTCTTT
NA | TRBD1 | TRBJ2-1 | TRBV4-1 | CASSQPQGPEQFF | TGCGCCAGCAGCCAACCACAGGGGCCTGAGCAGTTCTTC
NA | TRBD2 | TRBJ2-7 | TRBV6-5 | CASSYGGRVYEQYF | TGTGCCAGCAGTTACGGCGGGAGGGTCTACGAGCAGTACTTC
NA | TRBD2 | TRBJ2-7 | TRBV9 | CASSVGLAYEQYF | TGTGCCAGCAGCGTAGGACTAGCGTACGAGCAGTACTTC
few | TRBD2 | TRBJ2-7 | TRBV7-2 | CASTQQLAGPTYEQYF | TGTGCCAGCACCCAACAACTAGCGGGACCCACCTACGAGCAGTACTTC
NA | NA | TRBJ2-1 | TRBV18 | CASSPNLFSYNEQFF | TGTGCCAGCTCACCAAACCTATTCTCCTACAATGAGCAGTTCTTC
NA | TRBD2 | TRBJ2-7 | TRBV9 | CASSVGLAGASPNEQYF | TGTGCCAGCAGCGTAGGATTAGCGGGAGCATCGCCGAACGAGCAGTACTTC
few | NA | TRBJ1-1 | TRBV30 | CAWNLKSEAFF | TGTGCCTGGAACCTTAAGTCTGAAGCTTTCTTT
NA | TRBD2 | TRBJ2-1 | TRBV5-4 | CASSRGLAGDTYNEQFF | TGTGCCAGCAGCCGTGGACTAGCGGGAGATACCTACAATGAGCAGTTCTTC
NA | NA | TRBJ2-1 | TRBV7-8 | CASSPAGEQFF | TGTGCCAGCAGCCCGGCGGGTGAGCAGTTCTTC
NA | NA | TRBJ2-1 | TRBV18 | CASSPRQFTEQFF | TGTGCCAGCTCACCCCGACAGTTCACTGAGCAGTTCTTC
NA | TRBD1 | TRBJ1-2 | TRBV28 | CASRQGERYGYTF | TGTGCCAGCAGGCAGGGGGAGCGCTATGGCTACACCTTC
few | NA | TRBJ2-3 | TRBV7-8 | CASSLDSTDTQYF | TGTGCCAGCAGCTTAGACAGCACAGATACGCAGTATTTT
NA | TRBD1 | TRBJ2-5 | TRBV19 | CASSHPGGLETQYF | TGTGCCAGTAGTCACCCAGGGGGCTTGGAGACCCAGTACTTC
NA | NA | TRBJ1-4 | TRBV7-9 | CASSLSGSDEKLFF | TGTGCCAGCAGCTTATCGGGTTCCGATGAAAAACTGTTTTTT
NA | NA | TRBJ2-1 | TRBV4-2 | CASSQDGRFSSYNEQFF | TGTGCCAGCAGCCAAGACGGCAGGTTTAGCTCCTACAATGAGCAGTTCTTC
NA | NA | TRBJ2-5 | TRBV4-2 | CASSQDRETQYF | TGTGCCAGCAGCCAAGATCGAGAGACCCAGTACTTC
NA | NA | TRBJ2-7 | TRBV28 | CASSLLLYQPYEQYF | TGTGCCAGCAGTTTATTGTTATACCAGCCCTACGAGCAGTACTTC
few | NA | TRBJ2-1 | TRBV5-1 | CASSLVQDEQFF | TGCGCCAGCAGCTTAGTACAGGATGAGCAGTTCTTC
NA | TRBD1 | TRBJ2-7 | TRBV4-3 | CASSQVLRDRGYEQYF | TGCGCCAGCAGCCAGGTGCTCCGGGACAGGGGTTACGAGCAGTACTTC
few | NA | TRBJ1-2 | TRBV12-5 | CASGLTSTQANYGYTF | TGTGCTAGTGGTTTGACTTCGACACAAGCTAACTATGGCTACACCTTC
NA | TRBD2 | TRBJ2-7 | TRBV13 | CASSLAWEGPYEQYF | TGTGCCAGCAGCTTAGCCTGGGAGGGTCCCTACGAGCAGTACTTC
NA | TRBD1 | TRBJ2-7 | TRBV9 | CASSIRDSPINYEQYF | TGTGCCAGCAGCATAAGGGACAGCCCAATAAACTACGAGCAGTACTTC
NA | NA | TRBJ2-3 | TRBV13 | CASRPRAEFTDTQYF | TGTGCCAGCAGACCCCGAGCGGAATTCACAGATACGCAGTATTTT
NA | NA | TRBJ1-1 | TRBV2 | CASRGKEAFF | TGTGCCAGCAGAGGAAAGGAAGCTTTCTTT
NA | NA | TRBJ2-3 | TRBV6-1 | CASSKGFRTDTQYF | TGTGCCAGCAGTAAGGGTTTTAGGACAGATACGCAGTATTTT
NA | TRBD1 | TRBJ1-2 | TRBV25-1 | CASSEQGAPNYGYTF | TGTGCCAGCAGTGAACAGGGGGCCCCTAACTATGGCTACACCTTC
NA | NA | TRBJ2-7 | TRBV29-1 | CSAGQTYEQYF | TGCAGCGCTGGACAGACCTACGAGCAGTACTTC
NA | TRBD1 | TRBJ2-7 | TRBV5-3 | CASSQEGRGPWEQYF | TGCGCCAGCAGCCAAGAAGGCAGGGGGCCGTGGGAGCAGTACTTC
NA | NA | TRBJ2-1 | TRBV7-7 | CASSPATLVEKQFF | TGTGCCAGCAGCCCGGCAACCCTTGTAGAGAAGCAGTTCTTC
NA | TRBD2 | TRBJ2-1 | TRBV6-6 | CASSSLAGTHNEQFF | TGTGCCAGCAGCAGCCTAGCGGGAACGCACAATGAGCAGTTCTTC
NA | NA | TRBJ2-2 | TRBV4-2 | CASSQDPGQGELFF | TGTGCCAGCAGCCAAGATCCCGGACAGGGGGAGCTGTTTTTT
NA | TRBD2 | TRBJ2-3 | TRBV5-1 | CASSLFAGDDTQYF | TGCGCCAGCAGCTTGTTTGCGGGAGATGATACGCAGTATTTT
few | TRBD2 | TRBJ2-7 | TRBV9 | CASSVTSGIVSEQYF | TGTGCCAGCAGCGTAACTAGCGGGATTGTAAGCGAGCAGTACTTC
once | NA | TRBJ1-1 | TRBV9 | CASSSRNRANEAFF | TGTGCCAGCAGCTCACGCAACAGGGCTAATGAAGCTTTCTTT
NA | NA | TRBJ1-1 | TRBV6-5 | CASSSGGRDTEAFF | TGTGCCAGCAGTAGTGGGGGACGTGACACTGAAGCTTTCTTT
NA | NA | TRBJ2-3 | TRBV5-1 | CASSHDTDTQYF | TGCGCCAGCAGCCATGACACAGATACGCAGTATTTT
NA | NA | TRBJ1-1 | TRBV10-3 | CAISTGSSDTEAFF | TGTGCCATCAGCACAGGGTCTTCCGACACTGAAGCTTTCTTT
NA | TRBD1 | TRBJ1-1 | TRBV6-5 | CASSSLQGVTEAFF | TGTGCCAGCAGTTCCTTACAGGGGGTCACTGAAGCTTTCTTT
few | NA | TRBJ1-5 | TRBV19 | CASSITPTAGAHQPQHF | TGTGCCAGTAGTATTACCCCGACTGCAGGGGCCCATCAGCCCCAGCATTTT
NA | NA | TRBJ1-2 | TRBV28 | CASSLIGTYGYTF | TGTGCCAGCAGTTTAATAGGGACCTATGGCTACACCTTC
NA | NA | TRBJ1-1 | TRBV6-5 | CASRSYRGDTEAFF | TGTGCCAGCCGATCGTACAGAGGGGACACTGAAGCTTTCTTT
NA | NA | TRBJ1-4 | TRBV12-5 | CASGAIEKLFF | TGTGCTAGTGGAGCGATAGAAAAACTGTTTTTT
NA | NA | TRBJ1-2 | TRBV4-3 | CASSQVVKDSNYGYTF | TGCGCCAGCAGCCAAGTTGTGAAGGACAGTAACTATGGCTACACCTTC
NA | NA | TRBJ1-2 | TRBV30 | CAWSVLSGANYGYTF | TGTGCCTGGAGTGTACTGTCGGGGGCCAACTATGGCTACACCTTC